The 20 T cell receptor beta chains below come from one sample, sequenced in a study of blood T cell repertoires in COVID-19. Sequencing was performed with immunoSEQ multiplex PCR; in TCRdb, only in-frame clones are kept and a portion is missing. Among around 140,000 clones listed, about four fifths were seen once. Sequencing used peripheral blood. The receptor set was obtained from a man aged 65 to 79 who had recovered from COVID-19.

The chain links TRBV9 to TRBJ1-1; 11 positions match TRBD1. Germline values: CDR1 SGDLS, CDR2 YYNGEE. J gave up 4 bases and V 4 bases, and 6 bases lay outside the gene matches. The CDR3 extends over 15 amino acids. CDR3 DNA sequence: TGTGCCAGCAGCCCTTGGGACAGGGGGATCACTGAAGCTTTCTTT. Its translation is CASSPWDRGITEAFF.

This rearrangement joins TRBV4-1 to TRBJ2-5, with 13 positions matching TRBD2. The J segment lost 5 bases and the V segment lost 1 base, leaving 10 bases of the junction unmatched. CDR3 length equals 18 residues. Per germline, CDR1 MGHRA and CDR2 YSYEKL. DNA of the CDR3: TGCGCCAGCAGCCAAGGCATAAAGACTAGCGGGAGGTTGGAGACCCAGTACTTC. It specifies CASSQGIKTSGRLETQYF.

The chain has TRBV7-2 and TRBJ1-5; 9 bases match TRBD1. V was clipped by 6 bases and J by 9 bases; unmatched bases: 12. Germline V lookup: CDR1 SGHTA, CDR2 FQGNSA. The CDR3 sequence is 15 residues long. The CDR3 protein is CASSSTGGWVSPQHF. The CDR3 DNA sequence: TGTGCCAGCAGTAGTACAGGGGGCTGGGTATCGCCCCAGCATTTT.

The chain combines TRBV10-3 with TRBJ2-5, with 8 bases lining up with TRBD1. Germline CDR1 reads ENHRY; CDR2 reads SYGVKD. V shed 0 bases and J 0 bases; nucleotides not matched to a gene: 21. The CDR3 spans 22 residues. The CDR3 is CAISESMATGGTELLDQETQYF. The CDR3 nucleotides are TGTGCCATCAGTGAGTCGATGGCTACAGGGGGAACCGAACTGTTAGACCAAGAGACCCAGTACTTC.

The chain joins TRBV11-2 to TRBJ2-7; perhaps TRBD2 as D (6 bases). V was clipped by 1 base and J by 7 bases, with 11 bases between them. Per the germline V gene, CDR1 is SGHAT and CDR2 is FQNNGV. This CDR3 is 13 amino acids long. The CDR3 protein is CASSLAGDWEQYF. The CDR3 DNA is TGTGCCAGCAGCTTAGCGGGGGACTGGGAGCAGTACTTC.

The chain has TRBV7-2 and TRBJ1-5, with no clear D. The length of the CDR3 is 15 residues. The ends were cut back, 1 base at V and 0 bases at J, with 7 bases in the middle. Germline V CDR1 and CDR2: SGHTA, FQGNSA. In DNA, the CDR3 is TGTGCCAGCAGCTTAGACCGGTTTAGCAATCAGCCCCAGCATTTT. This encodes CASSLDRFSNQPQHF. The variable domain in full, completed from reference TRBV7-2 and TRBJ1-5, reads GAGVSQSPSNKVTEKGKDVELRCDPISGHTALYWYRQSLGQGLEFLIYFQGNSAPDKSGLPSDRFSAERTGGSVSTLTIQRTQQEDSAVYLCASSLDRFSNQPQHFGDGTRLSIL.

This rearrangement joins TRBV4-1 to TRBJ2-3; D is possibly TRBD1 (6 bases). Germline V gene sequence: CDR1 MGHRA, CDR2 YSYEKL. The CDR3 covers 13 residues. V lost 2 bases and J 5 bases, leaving 8 bases between the germline ends. The CDR3 reads CASSQPQGDTQYF. The CDR3 DNA follows: TGCGCCAGCAGCCAACCACAGGGAGATACGCAGTATTTT.

The chain links TRBV27 to TRBJ2-7, with 10 bases that match TRBD2. This CDR3 spans 16 amino acids. The trim removed 5 bases at V and 2 bases at J, leaving 9 bases unmatched. Germline lookup yields CDR1 MNHEY and CDR2 SMNVEV (reference sequence). This CDR3 is CASSLTGLAVTYEQYF. CDR3 nucleotides: TGTGCCAGCAGTCTCACCGGACTAGCGGTGACCTACGAGCAGTACTTC.

This rearrangement joins TRBV7-9 to TRBJ2-3; 9 bases match TRBD2. Germline lookup yields CDR1 SEHNR and CDR2 FQNEAQ (reference sequence). CDR3 size: 15 residues. J lost 10 bases, V lost 1 base, and 9 bases had no gene match. The CDR3 DNA sequence: TGTGCCAGCAGCTTAGTAGCGGGGGCCAAAGGGTCGCAGTATTTT. This encodes CASSLVAGAKGSQYF.

The rearrangement joins TRBV13 to TRBJ1-4; TRBD1 matches at 7 bases. This CDR3 spans 16 amino acids. J gave up 6 bases and V 2 bases, and 9 bases lay outside the gene matches. Germline lookup yields CDR1 PRHDT and CDR2 FYEKMQ (reference sequence). CDR3 region: CASSLSLGGADEKLFF. DNA for the CDR3: TGTGCCAGCAGCTTAAGCCTAGGGGGCGCCGATGAAAAACTGTTTTTT. Looking up the rest from reference TRBV13 and TRBJ1-4 gives the full variable domain: AAGVIQSPRHLIKEKRETATLKCYPIPRHDTVYWYQQGPGQDPQFLISFYEKMQSDKGSIPDRFSAQQFSDYHSELNMSSLELGDSALYFCASSLSLGGADEKLFFGSGTQLSVL.

The CDR3 nucleotides read TGTGCCAGCAGTGCGGGTTGGGCCAACGTCCTGACTTTC. It codes for CASSAGWANVLTF. The chain is built from TRBV2 and TRBJ2-6, with D uncertain. In germline, CDR1 is SNHLY, CDR2 FYNNEI. CDR3 size: 13 residues. V shed 4 bases and J shed 5 bases, with 6 bases lying between them. Complete variable domain (other parts from reference TRBV2 and TRBJ2-6): EPEVTQTPSHQVTQMGQEVILRCVPISNHLYFYWYRQILGQKVEFLVSFYNNEISEKSEIFDDQFSVERPDGSNFTLKIRSTKLEDSAMYFCASSAGWANVLTFGAGSRLTVL.

The rearrangement joins TRBV5-1 to TRBJ2-2; tentative D call: TRBD1 (5 bases). CDR3 length equals 15 residues. Germline CDR1 SGHRS, CDR2 YFSETQ. Trimming cost V 2 bases and J 4 bases, with 12 bases left between them. For the CDR3, the DNA is TGCGCCAGCAGCTTTAAATCAGGGTCCACCGGGGAGCTGTTTTTT. It codes for CASSFKSGSTGELFF.

In its sample, this clone was seen once. One end of the junction varies from germline; a read error may be responsible. The same CDR3 is also encoded by other DNA sequences in this sample. This chain connects TRBV6-1 to TRBJ2-7; 10 bases align to TRBD2. The CDR3 has 16 amino acids. Germline CDR1 and CDR2: MNHNS and SASEGT. DNA of the CDR3: TGTGCCAGCAGTGAAGCATCTAGCGGGAGATCCTACGAGCAGTATTTC. Translated, it gives CASSEASSGRSYEQYF.

This clone was counted a few times. This rearrangement joins TRBV19 to TRBJ1-1; D ambiguous. The germline V and J ends were trimmed by 3 bases and 4 bases, with 15 bases remaining between them. The V gene's germline CDR1 is LNHDA and CDR2 SQIVND (reference sequence). The CDR3 has 15 residues. The CDR3 here is CASSIAAQLGTEAFF. CDR3 nucleotides: TGTGCCAGTAGTATCGCGGCCCAACTAGGCACTGAAGCTTTCTTT. The full variable domain, with the rest looked up from reference TRBV19 and TRBJ1-1, is DGGITQSPKYLFRKEGQNVTLSCEQNLNHDAMYWYRQDPGQGLRLIYYSQIVNDFQKGDIAEGYSVSREKKESFPLTVTSAQKNPTAFYLCASSIAAQLGTEAFFGQGTRLTVV.

The chain recombines TRBV6-5 with TRBJ2-1; weak D call: TRBD1 (6 bases). V was pared by 3 bases and J by 1 base, with 13 bases between. The germline V gene encodes CDR1 MNHEY and CDR2 SVGAGI. This CDR3 has 16 residues. The CDR3 DNA sequence: TGTGCCAGCAGTTATCGGGCAGGGGTGTCCTACAATGAGCAGTTCTTC. It is translated as CASSYRAGVSYNEQFF.

The rearrangement uses TRBV5-1 and TRBJ2-7; TRBD2 might be the D (8 bases). The V gene's germline CDR1 is SGHRS and CDR2 YFSETQ. The CDR3 runs 22 residues. V dropped 3 bases and J dropped 0 bases, with 34 bases sitting between them. The CDR3 is CASSSQGSSGLRGGSGSYEQYF. CDR3 nucleotide sequence: TGCGCCAGCAGCTCACAGGGGTCTAGCGGGCTGAGAGGTGGTAGTGGCTCCTACGAGCAGTACTTC.

This clone was seen more than once but under ten times. The chain recombines TRBV4-1 with TRBJ1-5; unclear D gene. Germline CDR1 reads MGHRA; CDR2 reads YSYEKL. CDR3 size: 15 residues. Trimming removed 5 bases from V and 7 bases from J, with 18 bases in between. CDR3 sequence reads: CASSTEADRKQPQHF. As DNA, the CDR3 is TGCGCCAGCAGCACTGAGGCGGATCGGAAGCAGCCCCAGCATTTT.

The J gene is TRBJ1-3, the V gene TRBV3-1 (or the pseudogene TRBV3-2); TRBD1 might be the D (5 bases). In germline, CDR1 is LGHDT, CDR2 YNNKEL (reference sequence). V lost 3 bases and J 0 bases, leaving 12 bases between the germline ends. The length of the CDR3 is 16 residues. In nucleotides, the CDR3 is TGTGCCAGCAGCCAGAACAGGTTTTACTCTGGAAACACCATATATTTT. Its translation is CASSQNRFYSGNTIYF.

V gene TRBV19 combines with J gene TRBJ1-2, with unresolved D. The CDR3 consists of 12 residues. With 5 bases removed from V and 3 bases from J, the gap between germline ends came to 7 bases. In germline, CDR1 is LNHDA, CDR2 SQIVND (reference sequence). The CDR3 spells CASSEADYGYTF. The CDR3 DNA is TGTGCCAGTAGTGAGGCAGACTATGGCTACACCTTC.

The genes are TRBV11-2 and TRBJ2-2; 8 nucleotides match TRBD2. V lost 0 bases, J lost 4 bases, and 7 bases stayed unmatched. Germline-derived CDR1 and CDR2 are SGHAT and FQNNGV. This CDR3 comprises 17 residues. As DNA, the CDR3 is TGTGCCAGCAGCTTAGATGGGGGGGCGGGAGGCACCGGGGAGCTGTTTTTT. It translates to CASSLDGGAGGTGELFF.